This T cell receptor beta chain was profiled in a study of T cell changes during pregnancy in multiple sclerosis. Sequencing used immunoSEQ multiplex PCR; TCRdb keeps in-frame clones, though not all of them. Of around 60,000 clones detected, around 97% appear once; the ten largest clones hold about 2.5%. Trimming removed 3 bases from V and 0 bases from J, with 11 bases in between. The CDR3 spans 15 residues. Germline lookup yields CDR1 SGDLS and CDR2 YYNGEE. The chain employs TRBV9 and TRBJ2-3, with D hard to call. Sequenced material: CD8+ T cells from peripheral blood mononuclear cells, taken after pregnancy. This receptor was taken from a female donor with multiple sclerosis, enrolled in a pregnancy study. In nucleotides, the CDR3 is TGTGCCAGCAGCGAAGTAGGAGTTAGCACAGATACGCAGTATTTT. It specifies CASSEVGVSTDTQYF.